One sample yielded the 26 T cell receptor beta chains listed below, sequenced in a study of cytomegalovirus exposure and HLA in healthy donors. TCRdb's copy holds only in-frame clones and misses some; the assay was immunoSEQ multiplex PCR. The sample carries 200,000 to 300,000 clones, more than 75% recorded once. Sequenced input: PBMCs. The receptor source for this set is a woman in her 30s in good health and CMV-seropositive.

The V and J genes are TRBV19 and TRBJ2-7, with D maybe TRBD2 (5 bases). The CDR3 sequence is 15 residues long. Germline CDR1 LNHDA, CDR2 SQIVND (reference sequence). V was pared by 3 bases and J by 0 bases, with 12 bases between. CDR3 DNA sequence: TGTGCCAGTAGTATTTCGGCGGGCGGCTCCTACGAGCAGTACTTC. It encodes CASSISAGGSYEQYF.

V is TRBV19 and J is TRBJ2-5, with a weak D call TRBD1 (5 bases). The CDR3 covers 14 residues. Trimming left V 5 bases short and J 5 bases short, with 15 bases between. Germline CDR1 is LNHDA and CDR2 is SQIVND (reference sequence). The CDR3 bases are TGTGCCAGTAGTCCCCTTGGGGCGCTTGAGACCCAGTACTTC. Translation gives CASSPLGALETQYF.

The chain employs TRBV2 and TRBJ1-3; 8 bases fit TRBD1. V gave up 5 bases and J gave up 0 bases; unmatched junction bases: 9. This CDR3 is built from 17 residues. Germline assignment: CDR1 SNHLY and CDR2 FYNNEI. The CDR3 sequence is CASSPGQGSISGNTIYF. In DNA form, the CDR3 reads TGTGCCAGCAGTCCAGGACAGGGCTCGATCTCTGGAAACACCATATATTTT. The entire variable domain, with the rest obtained from reference TRBV2 and TRBJ1-3, is as follows: EPEVTQTPSHQVTQMGQEVILRCVPISNHLYFYWYRQILGQKVEFLVSFYNNEISEKSEIFDDQFSVERPDGSNFTLKIRSTKLEDSAMYFCASSPGQGSISGNTIYFGEGSWLTVV.

The rearrangement links TRBV27 to TRBJ2-3, with 10 positions matching TRBD2. The germline gives CDR1 MNHEY, CDR2 SMNVEV (reference sequence). The trim removed 5 bases at V and 2 bases at J, leaving 10 bases unmatched. The CDR3 extends over 17 amino acids. This CDR3 is CASSPRVAGGYTDTQYF. CDR3 nucleotides: TGTGCCAGCAGTCCCCGAGTAGCGGGAGGTTACACAGATACGCAGTATTTT.

The V and J genes are TRBV7-3 and TRBJ2-2; no clear D gene. Germline CDR1 and CDR2: SGHTA and FQGTGA. The CDR3 length is 13 residues. V shed 5 bases and J shed 7 bases, with 11 bases lying between them. The CDR3 nucleotides read TGTGCCAGCAGCGAGCAGCGCCTCGGGGAGCTGTTTTTT. It yields the protein CASSEQRLGELFF.

The CDR3 nucleotides read TGTGCCAGCAGTAAACAGGGCGACGAGCAGTACTTC. This translates into CASSKQGDEQYF. V is TRBV27 and J is TRBJ2-7, with D possibly TRBD1 on 6 matching bases. The CDR3 is made up of 12 amino acids. CDR1 and CDR2 from the germline V gene are MNHEY and SMNVEV (reference sequence). Between the trimmed V and J ends, which lost 5 bases and 5 bases, there was a span of 10 bases.

The J gene is TRBJ2-1, the V gene TRBV5-4; TRBD1 agrees at 7 bases. V trimming: 5 bases; J trimming: 6 bases; junction bases outside the gene matches: 8. The CDR3 is made up of 14 amino acids. Germline V gene data show CDR1 as SGHNT and CDR2 as YYREEE (reference sequence). CDR3 protein: CASSPLRGINEQFF. The DNA for the CDR3 is TGTGCCAGCAGTCCCCTCAGGGGGATCAATGAGCAGTTCTTC.

This sequence joins TRBV4-1 and TRBJ2-4, with D tentatively TRBD2 (6 bases). Trimming removed 1 base at V and 0 bases at J, with 22 bases between. The CDR3 extends over 20 amino acids. Germline V gives CDR1 MGHRA, CDR2 YSYEKL. Here the CDR3 DNA reads TGCGCCAGCAGCCAAGGTATTCTTGGGACTTCATCCTCAGCCAAAAACATTCAGTACTTC. It codes for CASSQGILGTSSSAKNIQYF.

This chain joins TRBV7-2 and TRBJ2-7; the D gene is possibly TRBD2 (6 bases). The CDR3 is 13 amino acids. CDR1 is SGHTA, CDR2 FQGNSA, per germline. V lost 5 bases and J 3 bases, leaving 11 bases between the germline ends. CDR3 nucleotides: TGTGCCAGCAGCCTGACGACTAGCTACGAGCAGTACTTC. Translating it yields CASSLTTSYEQYF.

CDR3 region: CASSRSGSSYEQYF. Here the CDR3 DNA reads TGCGCCAGCAGCCGTAGCGGGAGTTCCTACGAGCAGTACTTC. The chain has TRBV4-1 and TRBJ2-7; 9 bases agree with TRBD2. The germline V gene encodes CDR1 MGHRA and CDR2 YSYEKL. The V segment lost 4 bases and the J segment 1 base; nucleotides outside the gene matches: 2. CDR3 length equals 14 residues.

The rearrangement joins TRBV19 to TRBJ2-1, with 8 bases aligning to TRBD2. The CDR3 is made up of 16 amino acids. Germline CDR1 reads LNHDA; CDR2 reads SQIVND (reference sequence). V lost 3 bases, J lost 2 bases, and 6 bases stayed unmatched. CDR3 DNA: TGTGCCAGTAGTATTATCACGGGAGGGCCCTACAATGAGCAGTTCTTC. Its translation: CASSIITGGPYNEQFF.

This sequence joins TRBV27 and TRBJ1-1; D is possibly TRBD1 (6 bases). The CDR3 is 14 residues long. V was clipped by 6 bases and J by 5 bases, with 16 bases between them. Germline CDR1 is MNHEY and CDR2 is SMNVEV (reference sequence). The CDR3 loop reads CASSKTNRDTEAFF. Written as DNA, the CDR3 is TGTGCCAGCAGCAAGACCAACAGGGATACTGAAGCTTTCTTT.

This chain links TRBV10-3 with TRBJ2-3; weak D call: TRBD2 (5 bases). The CDR3 consists of 13 residues. Trimming took off 8 bases at V and 3 bases at J, with 12 bases between the two ends. CDR1 and CDR2 (germline): ENHRY, SYGVKD. The CDR3 reads CAILSAGTDTQYF. CDR3 bases: TGTGCCATCCTAAGTGCGGGTACAGATACGCAGTATTTT.

This sequence joins TRBV19 and TRBJ2-1, with 11 bases matching TRBD1. Germline assignment: CDR1 LNHDA and CDR2 SQIVND (reference sequence). The CDR3 is made up of 17 amino acids. V trimming: 5 bases; J trimming: 9 bases; junction bases outside the gene matches: 15. The CDR3 loop is CASSVIGTGGSQSEQFF. For the CDR3, the DNA is TGTGCCAGTAGTGTGATCGGGACAGGGGGATCCCAAAGTGAGCAGTTCTTC.

The chain carries TRBV15 and TRBJ1-1, with D uncertain. This CDR3 is 14 amino acids long. Trimming shortened V by 1 base and J by 4 bases, and 10 bases separated the two germline ends. From germline, CDR1 is LNHNV and CDR2 YYDKDF (reference sequence). The CDR3, as DNA: TGTGCCACCAGCAGAGCCATCACGGGCACTGAAGCTTTCTTT. Translation: CATSRAITGTEAFF.

The sample holds a few counts of this clone. This chain uses TRBV2 with TRBJ1-2; D call uncertain. The germline V gene encodes CDR1 SNHLY and CDR2 FYNNEI. Trimming removed 4 bases from V and 6 bases from J, with 15 bases in between. The CDR3 has 14 residues. The CDR3 region has the DNA TGTGCCAGCAGTGGCCGGACTGGGAGGGATGGCTACACCTTC. Amino acids: CASSGRTGRDGYTF.

This chain uses TRBV5-1 with TRBJ2-7; D call uncertain. Trimming cost V 2 bases and J 5 bases, with 8 bases left between them. In germline, CDR1 is SGHRS, CDR2 YFSETQ. This CDR3 region has 12 residues. The chain's CDR3 is CASSFASHEQYF. CDR3 sequence (DNA): TGCGCCAGCAGCTTTGCGTCCCACGAGCAGTACTTC.

This clone was counted a single time. The chain carries TRBV27 and TRBJ1-4; no clear D gene. This CDR3 region has 15 residues. V gave up 5 bases and J gave up 8 bases, with 18 bases separating them. Germline CDR1 MNHEY, CDR2 SMNVEV (reference sequence). The DNA for the CDR3 is TGTGCCAGCAGTGACTCCGGGATCCTTGGGGAAAAACTGTTTTTT. Its protein product is CASSDSGILGEKLFF.

The chain carries TRBV5-4 and TRBJ2-1; 8 bases map to TRBD2. The length of the CDR3 is 15 residues. Germline V gene sequence: CDR1 SGHNT, CDR2 YYREEE (reference sequence). Trimming took 2 bases from V and 0 from J; bases not matched to a gene: 1. The CDR3 protein is CASSFAGGSYNEQFF. For the CDR3, the DNA is TGTGCCAGCAGCTTCGCGGGAGGCTCCTACAATGAGCAGTTCTTC.

The V and J genes are TRBV27 and TRBJ1-2; 11 bases map to TRBD1. Germline V lookup: CDR1 MNHEY, CDR2 SMNVEV (reference sequence). This CDR3 is built from 15 residues. Trimming removed 3 bases from V and 4 bases from J; junction bases left unmatched: 4. The CDR3: CASSFLGQGVYGYTF. The CDR3 DNA reads as TGTGCCAGCAGTTTTTTGGGACAGGGGGTCTATGGCTACACCTTC.

The CDR3 loop is CAISGEGVFNEQFF. In nucleotides, the CDR3 is TGTGCCATCAGTGGTGAGGGGGTATTCAATGAGCAGTTCTTC. The chain couples TRBV10-3 to TRBJ2-1; tentative D call: TRBD1 (6 bases). V shed 4 bases and J shed 6 bases, with 13 bases lying between them. Germline assignment: CDR1 ENHRY and CDR2 SYGVKD. This CDR3 spans 14 amino acids.

The chain recombines TRBV15 with TRBJ1-1, with 7 nucleotides matching TRBD1. The J segment lost 2 bases and the V segment lost 3 bases, leaving 3 bases of the junction unmatched. This CDR3 region has 14 residues. Germline CDR1 and CDR2: LNHNV and YYDKDF (reference sequence). The CDR3 sequence is CATSRRQGNTEAFF. As DNA, the CDR3 is TGTGCCACCAGCAGGAGACAGGGAAACACTGAAGCTTTCTTT.

With regard to this clone: The identical CDR3 is also encoded by other nucleotide sequences in the sample. V gene TRBV9 combines with J gene TRBJ2-3; TRBD2 is a possible D gene (6 bases). The CDR3 totals 14 residues. Per germline, CDR1 SGDLS and CDR2 YYNGEE. V lost 1 base and J 2 bases, leaving 8 bases between the germline ends. The CDR3 reads CASSVLRDTDTQYF. The CDR3 bases are TGTGCCAGCAGCGTATTGCGGGACACAGATACGCAGTATTTT.

This clone has only a few counts. V is TRBV11-3 and J is TRBJ2-1; 9 bases agree with TRBD2. V dropped 9 bases and J dropped 8; count of bases not matched to a gene: 5. This CDR3 is 12 amino acids long. Per the germline V gene, CDR1 is SGHNT and CDR2 is YENEEA. The DNA of the CDR3 is TGTGCCAGTACGCGGGAGGGGCATGAGCAGTTCTTC. It encodes CASTREGHEQFF.

The gene calls are TRBV29-1 and TRBJ2-7; the D gene is possibly TRBD2 (5 bases). The CDR3 totals 11 residues. Trimming took off 4 bases at V and 3 bases at J, with 7 bases between the two ends. Germline V gives CDR1 SQVTM, CDR2 ANQGSEA. The CDR3 nucleotides are TGCAGCGTTGGGGAGTTCTACGAGCAGTACTTC. Protein: CSVGEFYEQYF.

The rearrangement links TRBV5-1 to TRBJ1-1, with 8 nucleotides matching TRBD1. This CDR3 is 13 amino acids long. Germline V CDR1 and CDR2: SGHRS, YFSETQ. Trimming took 5 bases from V and 6 from J; bases not matched to a gene: 6. For the CDR3, the DNA is TGCGCCAGCAGAGTGGACAGGGTACCTGAAGCTTTCTTT. Translating gives CASRVDRVPEAFF.